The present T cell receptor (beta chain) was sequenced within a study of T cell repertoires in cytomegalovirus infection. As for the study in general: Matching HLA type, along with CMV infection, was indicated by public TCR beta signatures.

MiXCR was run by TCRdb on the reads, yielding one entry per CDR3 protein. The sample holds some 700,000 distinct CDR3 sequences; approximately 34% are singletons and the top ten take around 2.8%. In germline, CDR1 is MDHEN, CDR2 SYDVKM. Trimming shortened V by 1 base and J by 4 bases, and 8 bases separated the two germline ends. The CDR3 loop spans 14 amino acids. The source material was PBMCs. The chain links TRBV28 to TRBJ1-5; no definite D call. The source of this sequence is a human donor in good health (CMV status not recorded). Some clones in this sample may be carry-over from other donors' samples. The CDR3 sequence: CASSLYLENQPQHF. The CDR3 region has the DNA TGTGCCAGCAGTTTATATTTAGAGAATCAGCCCCAGCATTTT.